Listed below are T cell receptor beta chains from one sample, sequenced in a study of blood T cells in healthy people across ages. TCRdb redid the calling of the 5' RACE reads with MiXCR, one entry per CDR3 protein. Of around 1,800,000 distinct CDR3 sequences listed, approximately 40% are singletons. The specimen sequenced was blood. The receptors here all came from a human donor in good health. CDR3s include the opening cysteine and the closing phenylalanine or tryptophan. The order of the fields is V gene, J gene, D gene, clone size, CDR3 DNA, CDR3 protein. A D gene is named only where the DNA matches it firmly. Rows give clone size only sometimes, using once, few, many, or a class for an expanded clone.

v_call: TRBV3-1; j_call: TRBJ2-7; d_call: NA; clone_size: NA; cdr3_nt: TGTGCCAGCAGCCCCGGAAGCGAGGAGTACGAGCAGTACTTC; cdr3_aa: CASSPGSEEYEQYF
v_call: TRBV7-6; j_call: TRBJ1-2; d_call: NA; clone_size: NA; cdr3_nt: TGTGCCAGCAGCTTAGGGCGCCAGGGGAATGCCGGCTACACCTTC; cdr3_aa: CASSLGRQGNAGYTF
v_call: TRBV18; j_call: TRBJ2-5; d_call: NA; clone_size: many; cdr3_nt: TGTGCCAGCAGCCCCCGGGGCAACCAAGAGACCCAGTACTTC; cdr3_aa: CASSPRGNQETQYF
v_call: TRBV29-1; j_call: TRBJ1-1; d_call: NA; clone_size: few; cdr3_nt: TGCAGCGTTGAAGGGCTAGGCCTCCACACTGAAGCTTTCTTT; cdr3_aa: CSVEGLGLHTEAFF
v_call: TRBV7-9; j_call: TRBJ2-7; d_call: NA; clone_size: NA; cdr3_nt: TGTGCCAGCAGCTTAGTACTACAGGGAAACGAGCAGTACTTC; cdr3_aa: CASSLVLQGNEQYF
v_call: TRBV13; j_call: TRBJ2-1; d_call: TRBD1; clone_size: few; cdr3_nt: TGTGCCAGCAGCTTACCACCCTACAGGGGGTACAATGAGCAGTTCTTC; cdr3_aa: CASSLPPYRGYNEQFF
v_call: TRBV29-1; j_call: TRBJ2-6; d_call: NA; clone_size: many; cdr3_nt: TGCAGCGTTGAGCAGGCTGGGGCCAACGTCCTGACTTTC; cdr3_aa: CSVEQAGANVLTF
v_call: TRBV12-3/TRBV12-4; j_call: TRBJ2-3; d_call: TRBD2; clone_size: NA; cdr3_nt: TGTGCCAGCAGTCCCCAGCGGGGGTGGGATACGCAGTATTTT; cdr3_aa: CASSPQRGWDTQYF
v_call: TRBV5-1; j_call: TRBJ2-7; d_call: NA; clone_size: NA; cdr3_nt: TGCGCCAGCAGCAGAAGGGGACAAGGAGGAGACGAGCAGTACTTC; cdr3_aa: CASSRRGQGGDEQYF
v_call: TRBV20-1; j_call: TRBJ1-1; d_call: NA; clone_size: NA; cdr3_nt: TGCAGTGCTAGAGAGGGGATCGCCACTGAAGCTTTCTTT; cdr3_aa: CSAREGIATEAFF
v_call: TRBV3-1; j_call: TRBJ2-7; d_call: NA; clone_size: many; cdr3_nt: TGTGCCAGCAGCCAAGGGCCGGGTCCCTCCTACGAGCAGTACTTC; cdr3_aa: CASSQGPGPSYEQYF
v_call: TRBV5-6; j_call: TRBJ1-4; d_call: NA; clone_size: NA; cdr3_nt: TGTGCCAGCAGCTTGGAAAGGGGATCGGGTTGGGGAAAACTGTTTTTT; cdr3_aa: CASSLERGSGWGKLFF
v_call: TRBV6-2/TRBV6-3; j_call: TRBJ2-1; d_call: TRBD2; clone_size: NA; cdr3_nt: TGTGCCGGAAGTGGACTAGCGGGGGGGACTGAGCAGTTCTTC; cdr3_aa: CAGSGLAGGTEQFF
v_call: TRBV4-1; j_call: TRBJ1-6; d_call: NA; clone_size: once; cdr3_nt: TGCGCCAGCAGCCAAGATACGCCTTGGAGTAATTCACCCCTCCACTTT; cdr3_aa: CASSQDTPWSNSPLHF
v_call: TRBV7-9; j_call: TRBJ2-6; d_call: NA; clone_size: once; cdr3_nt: TGTGCCAGCAGCTTAGGGGGGGAACAGCATGGGGCCAACGTCCTGACTTTC; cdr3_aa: CASSLGGEQHGANVLTF
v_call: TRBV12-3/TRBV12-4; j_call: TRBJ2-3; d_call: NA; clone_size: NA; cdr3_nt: TGTGCCAGCACTAAAGGGACTCCTATGGCGAATACGCAGTATTTT; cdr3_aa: CASTKGTPMANTQYF
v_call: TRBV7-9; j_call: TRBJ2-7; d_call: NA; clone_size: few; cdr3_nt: TGTGCCGGCAGCCCCTGGTTAGGGAAGATCTCCTACGAGCAGTACTTC; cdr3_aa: CAGSPWLGKISYEQYF
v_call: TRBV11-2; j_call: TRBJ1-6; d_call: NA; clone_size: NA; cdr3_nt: TGTGCCAGCAGTGGGCTCCGAGGACATAATTCACCCCTCCACTTT; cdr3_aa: CASSGLRGHNSPLHF
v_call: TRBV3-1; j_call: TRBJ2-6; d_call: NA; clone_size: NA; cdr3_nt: TGCGCCAGCAGCCAAGATTTTATTACGGAGGGGTCCGCCAACGTCCTGACTTTC; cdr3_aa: CASSQDFITEGSANVLTF
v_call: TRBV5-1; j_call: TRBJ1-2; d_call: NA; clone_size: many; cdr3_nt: TGCGCCAGCAGTTTGAGTAAAGGACCTTCCCCTCGTAACTATGGCTACACCTTC; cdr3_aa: CASSLSKGPSPRNYGYTF
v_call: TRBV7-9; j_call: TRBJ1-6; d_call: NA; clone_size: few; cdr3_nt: TGTGCCAGCAGCTCGACGAACATGCCCCTCCACTTT; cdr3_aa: CASSSTNMPLHF
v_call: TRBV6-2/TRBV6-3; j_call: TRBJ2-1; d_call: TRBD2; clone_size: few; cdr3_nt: TGTGCCAGCAGTTATGGCGGGGGGGCCTCCTACAATGAGCAGTTCTTC; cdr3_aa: CASSYGGGASYNEQFF
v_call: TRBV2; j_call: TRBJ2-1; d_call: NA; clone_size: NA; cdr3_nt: TGTGCCACTCCGAGGCAGGATAACAATGAGCAGTTCTTC; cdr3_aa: CATPRQDNNEQFF
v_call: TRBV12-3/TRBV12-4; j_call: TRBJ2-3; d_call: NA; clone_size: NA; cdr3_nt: TGTGCCAGCAGTTTAATGGGGCGCACAGATACGCAGTATTTT; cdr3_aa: CASSLMGRTDTQYF
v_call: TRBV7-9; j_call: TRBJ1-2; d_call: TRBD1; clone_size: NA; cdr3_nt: TGTGCCAGCAGCGCAGAACAGGGGCTGAACTATGGCTACACCTTC; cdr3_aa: CASSAEQGLNYGYTF
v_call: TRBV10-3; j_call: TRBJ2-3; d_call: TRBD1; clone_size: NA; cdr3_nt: TGTGCCCTGCAAACAGGGGGGAGTGGGGATACGCAGTATTTT; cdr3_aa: CALQTGGSGDTQYF
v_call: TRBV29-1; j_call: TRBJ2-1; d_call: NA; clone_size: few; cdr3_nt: TGCAGCGCCGGGGAAAGCTCCTACAATGAGCAGTTCTTC; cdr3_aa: CSAGESSYNEQFF
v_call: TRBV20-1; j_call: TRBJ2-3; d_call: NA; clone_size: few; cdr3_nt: TGCAGCGTTGAAATGGTGAGCACAGATACGCAGTATTTT; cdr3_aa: CSVEMVSTDTQYF
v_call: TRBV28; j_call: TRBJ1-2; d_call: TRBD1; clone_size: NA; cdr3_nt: TGTACCAGCAGTTTCGAGGGAGGGGGCGAACTGAACTATGGCTACACCTTC; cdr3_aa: CTSSFEGGGELNYGYTF
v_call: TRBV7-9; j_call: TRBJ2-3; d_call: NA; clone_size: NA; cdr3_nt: TGTGCCAGCCTACCGGCGGGTTCGGATACGCAGTATTTT; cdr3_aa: CASLPAGSDTQYF
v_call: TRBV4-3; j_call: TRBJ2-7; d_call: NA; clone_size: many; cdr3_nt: TGCGCCAGCAGCCGGGGATCAGGGAGTGATTCCTACGAGCAGTACTTC; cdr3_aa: CASSRGSGSDSYEQYF
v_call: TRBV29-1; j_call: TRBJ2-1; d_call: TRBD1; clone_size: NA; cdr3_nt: TGCAGCGTTGAGACAGGGAAGGTTTCCTACAATGAGCAGTTCTTC; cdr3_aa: CSVETGKVSYNEQFF
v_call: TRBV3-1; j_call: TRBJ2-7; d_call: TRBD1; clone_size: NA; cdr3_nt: TGTGCCAGCAGCAAGCGGGCAGGGGGCCCTTCCTACGAGCAGTACTTC; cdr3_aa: CASSKRAGGPSYEQYF
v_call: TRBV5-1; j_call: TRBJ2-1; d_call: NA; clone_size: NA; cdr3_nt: TGCGCCAGCAGCACCGGACAGCTTGGAGCCCACAATGAGCAGTTCTTC; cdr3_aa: CASSTGQLGAHNEQFF
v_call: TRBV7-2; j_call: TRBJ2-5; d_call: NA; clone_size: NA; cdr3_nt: TGTGCCAGCAGCTCTGCCACGAGGCAGTACTTC; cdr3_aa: CASSSATRQYF
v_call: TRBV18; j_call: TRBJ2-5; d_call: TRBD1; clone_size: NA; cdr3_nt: TGTGCCAGCTCACCACCCTTTCCGACAGGGATTGTGGAGACCCAGTACTTC; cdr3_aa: CASSPPFPTGIVETQYF
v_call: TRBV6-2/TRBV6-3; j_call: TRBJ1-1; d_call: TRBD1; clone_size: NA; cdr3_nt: TGCGCCAGCATGACAGGGGGAATAACTGAAGCTTTCTTT; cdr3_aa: CASMTGGITEAFF
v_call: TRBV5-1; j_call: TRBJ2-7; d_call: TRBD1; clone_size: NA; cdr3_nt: TGCGCCAGCAGCTCTGGACAGGGTGGCACTCGGTACGAGCAGTACTTC; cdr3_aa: CASSSGQGGTRYEQYF
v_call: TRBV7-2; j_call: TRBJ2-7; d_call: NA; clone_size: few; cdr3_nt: TGTGCCAGCAGCTTAAGGGGAGGTAGGGCCTACGAGCAGTACTTC; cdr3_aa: CASSLRGGRAYEQYF
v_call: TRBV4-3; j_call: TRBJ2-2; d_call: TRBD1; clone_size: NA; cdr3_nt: TGCGCCAGCAGCCAAGATGGGGTTGGGGACAGGGTTTACACCGGGGAGCTGTTTTTT; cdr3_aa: CASSQDGVGDRVYTGELFF
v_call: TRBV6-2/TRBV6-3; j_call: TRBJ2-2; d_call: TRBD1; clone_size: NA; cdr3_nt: TGTGCCAGCAGCCGCGAAGGACAGGGGAATACCGGGGAGCTGTTTTTT; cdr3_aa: CASSREGQGNTGELFF